The rows below give T cell receptor beta chains drawn from one sample of a study of identical twins. TCRdb itself ran the 5' RACE reads through MiXCR, one entry per CDR3 protein. The sample has 1.5 million to 2 million distinct CDR3 sequences; less than 40% are singletons. Sequencing input: cord blood. The receptor source for this set is a newborn girl in good health. Both conserved end residues are part of each CDR3.

TRBV10-3	15	CAISEFDATYNEQFF
TRBV2	16	CASSLTSGGALDEQFF
TRBV27	15	CASSSGQGAYNEQFF
TRBV7-9	14	CASSLDSSNEKLFF
TRBV29-1	13	CSVGLAQTDTQYF
TRBV10-3	14	CAISPGLGSTEAFF
TRBV27	15	CASSFGYGSNQPQHF
TRBV3-1	12	CAGSQGNQPQHF
TRBV4-2	14	CASSSDPARNEQFF
TRBV21-1	17	CASSKVETSGGAHEQFF
TRBV6-5	16	CASSYVAVRETDTQYF
TRBV4-2	14	CASSPGDRDEKLFF
TRBV7-2	12	CASSLGNMPQHF
TRBV15	15	CATSRTRGSNQPQHF
TRBV7-9	16	CASSLARDRGNTEAFF
TRBV27	17	CASSLLPTSGRTDTQYF
TRBV5-1	14	CASSYGTVPYEQYF
TRBV10-3	12	CAISEDPGAQFF
TRBV6-5	16	CASSYLPSLHINEQFF
TRBV5-1	14	CASSLVGGVTEAFF
TRBV6-6	16	CASSYSIRGGSYEQYF
TRBV11-2	17	CASSLARQGSGANVLTF
TRBV5-1	17	CASRYTSGGSLSNEQFF
TRBV3-1	13	CASSHNNQETQYF
TRBV27	14	CASSTRDAASEQYF
TRBV21-1	12	CASSKVAPREFF
TRBV4-2	17	CASSQDGTGRPGNTIYF
TRBV7-2	13	CASSLDRGPPLHF
TRBV5-1	13	CASSLWAEQPQHF
TRBV4-1	15	CASSPGQPLGYGQYF
TRBV11-2	17	CASSLFVTGGADNEQFF
TRBV24-1	16	CATSDLGQDSNQPQHF
TRBV11-2	13	CASSSGAGQPQHF
TRBV3-1	16	CASSQVVASPGGTQYF
TRBV7-9	16	CASSPRTAPSTDTQYF
TRBV4-2	18	CASSQELAGGPGRNEQFF
TRBV5-1	17	CASSLTEPGQGNSPLHF
TRBV10-3	14	CAVRLAAPSYEQYF
TRBV5-6	15	CASSFSGTLSYEQYF
TRBV4-2	18	CASSPEAFGGAYNSPLHF
TRBV9	13	CASSKTPSYEQYF
TRBV20-1	14	CSASFLESTDTQYF
TRBV9	15	CSSVGLKRPSYEQYF
TRBV20-1	14	CSASATNAEAEQYF
TRBV20-1	14	CSALTGGGTDTQYF
TRBV10-3	13	CAINTARNNEQFF
TRBV11-2	13	CASSPRTSNEQFF
TRBV7-9	14	CASSLGTNNEKLFF
TRBV3-1	14	CASSRREGGETQYF
TRBV27	15	CASKVGLGPSNEQFF
TRBV11-2	17	CASSIIRGTARNYGYTF
TRBV27	15	CASTSPVSGTYEQYF
TRBV28	13	CASSLNEGHEQYF
TRBV20-1	13	CSASGPVYSEQFF
TRBV14	15	CASSQDWVAKNIQYF
TRBV20-1	15	CSARPGRWANTEAFF
TRBV5-1	15	CASSADRDRGDIQYF
TRBV9	18	CASSVGSGGGPNYNEQYF
TRBV20-1	15	CSAREGGKPTDTQYF
TRBV27	13	CASRWTVNQPQHF